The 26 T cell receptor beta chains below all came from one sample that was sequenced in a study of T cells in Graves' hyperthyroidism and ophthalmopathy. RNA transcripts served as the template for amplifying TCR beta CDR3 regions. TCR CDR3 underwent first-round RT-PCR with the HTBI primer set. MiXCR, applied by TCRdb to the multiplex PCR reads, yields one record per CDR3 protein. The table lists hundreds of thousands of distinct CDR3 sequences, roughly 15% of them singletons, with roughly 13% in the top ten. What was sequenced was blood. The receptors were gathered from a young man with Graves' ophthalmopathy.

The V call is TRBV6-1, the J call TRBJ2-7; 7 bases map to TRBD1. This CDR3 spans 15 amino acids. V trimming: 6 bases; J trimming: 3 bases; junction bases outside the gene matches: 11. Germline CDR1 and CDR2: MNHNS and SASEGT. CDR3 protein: CASRTSTGRSYEQYF. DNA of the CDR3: TGTGCCAGCAGAACATCGACAGGGCGGAGCTACGAGCAGTACTTC.

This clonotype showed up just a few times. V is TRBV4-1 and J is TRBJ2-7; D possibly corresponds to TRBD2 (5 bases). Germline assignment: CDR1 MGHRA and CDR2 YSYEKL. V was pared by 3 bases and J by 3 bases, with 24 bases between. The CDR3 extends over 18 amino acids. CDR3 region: CASSHGGTGETYNYEQYF. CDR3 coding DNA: TGCGCCAGCAGCCATGGAGGAACCGGAGAGACTTATAACTACGAGCAGTACTTC.

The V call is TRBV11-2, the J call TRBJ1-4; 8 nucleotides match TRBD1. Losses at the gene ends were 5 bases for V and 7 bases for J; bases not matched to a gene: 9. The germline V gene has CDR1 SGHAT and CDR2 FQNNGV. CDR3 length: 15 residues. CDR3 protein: CASSIGGQGLEKLFF. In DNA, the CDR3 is TGTGCCAGCAGCATAGGAGGACAGGGTCTTGAAAAACTGTTTTTT.

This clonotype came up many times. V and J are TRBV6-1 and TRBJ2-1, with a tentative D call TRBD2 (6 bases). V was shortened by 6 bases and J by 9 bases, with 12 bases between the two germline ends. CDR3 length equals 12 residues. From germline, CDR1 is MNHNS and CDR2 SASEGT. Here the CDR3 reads CASRQTSSEQFF. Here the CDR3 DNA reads TGTGCCAGCAGACAGACTAGTTCTGAGCAGTTCTTC.

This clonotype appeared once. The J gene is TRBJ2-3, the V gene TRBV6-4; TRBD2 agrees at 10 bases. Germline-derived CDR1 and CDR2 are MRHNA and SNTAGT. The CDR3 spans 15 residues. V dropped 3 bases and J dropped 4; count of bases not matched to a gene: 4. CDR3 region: CASSELAGFPDTQYF. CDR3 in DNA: TGTGCCAGCAGTGAACTAGCGGGATTCCCAGATACGCAGTATTTT.

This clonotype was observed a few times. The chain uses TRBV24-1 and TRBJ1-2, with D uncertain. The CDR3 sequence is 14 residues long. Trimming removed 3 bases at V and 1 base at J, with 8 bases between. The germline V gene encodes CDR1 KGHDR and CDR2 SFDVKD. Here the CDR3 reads CATSDNGDNYGYTF. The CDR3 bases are TGTGCCACCAGTGATAACGGAGATAACTATGGCTACACCTTC.

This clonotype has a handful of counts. In nucleotides, the CDR3 is TGTGCCAGCAGCCGGACTAGCTCCGAGACCCAGTACTTC. Protein: CASSRTSSETQYF. The chain couples TRBV6-8 to TRBJ2-5, with 8 nucleotides matching TRBD2. This CDR3 spans 13 amino acids. In germline, CDR1 is MNHGY, CDR2 SAAAGT. V dropped 6 bases and J dropped 5; count of bases not matched to a gene: 5.

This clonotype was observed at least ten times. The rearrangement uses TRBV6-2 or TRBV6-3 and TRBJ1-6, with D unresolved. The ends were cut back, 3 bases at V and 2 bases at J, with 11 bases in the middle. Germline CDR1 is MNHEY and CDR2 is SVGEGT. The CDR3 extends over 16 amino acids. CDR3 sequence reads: CASSYTPGTYNSPLHF. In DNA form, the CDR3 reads TGTGCCAGCAGTTATACACCGGGGACCTATAATTCACCCCTCCACTTT.

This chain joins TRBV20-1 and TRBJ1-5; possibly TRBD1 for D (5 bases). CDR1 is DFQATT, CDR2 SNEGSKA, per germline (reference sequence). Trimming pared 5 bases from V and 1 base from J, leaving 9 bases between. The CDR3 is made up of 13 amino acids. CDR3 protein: CSARRDSNQPQHF. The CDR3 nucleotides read TGCAGTGCTCGCCGGGACAGCAATCAGCCCCAGCATTTT.

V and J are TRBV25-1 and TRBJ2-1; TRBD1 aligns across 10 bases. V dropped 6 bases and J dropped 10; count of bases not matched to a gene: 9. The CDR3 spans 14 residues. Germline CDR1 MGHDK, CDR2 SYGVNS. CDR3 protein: CASRGQGLTYEQFF. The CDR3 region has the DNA TGTGCCAGCAGGGGACAGGGGCTTACCTACGAGCAGTTCTTC.

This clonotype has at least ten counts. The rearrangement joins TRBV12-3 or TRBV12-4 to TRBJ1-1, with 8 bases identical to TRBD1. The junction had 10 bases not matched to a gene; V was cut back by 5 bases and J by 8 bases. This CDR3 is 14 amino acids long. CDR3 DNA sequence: TGTGCCAGCAGTGTCGGGACAGGCCGAGGGGAAGCTTTCTTT. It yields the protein CASSVGTGRGEAFF.

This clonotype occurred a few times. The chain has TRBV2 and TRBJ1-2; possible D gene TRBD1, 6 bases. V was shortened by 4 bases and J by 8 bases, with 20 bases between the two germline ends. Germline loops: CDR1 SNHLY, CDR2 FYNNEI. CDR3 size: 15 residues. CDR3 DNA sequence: TGTGCCAGCAGTGGGTTGCAAGGGGGAGGGGGGGGCTACACCTTC. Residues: CASSGLQGGGGGYTF.

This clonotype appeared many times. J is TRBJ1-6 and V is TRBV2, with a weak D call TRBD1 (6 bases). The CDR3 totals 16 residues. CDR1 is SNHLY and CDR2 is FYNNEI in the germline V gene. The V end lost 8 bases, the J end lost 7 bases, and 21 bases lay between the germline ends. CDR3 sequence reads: CASYSTGGSRNSPLHF. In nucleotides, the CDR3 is TGTGCCAGCTACTCGACAGGAGGGTCTAGAAATTCACCCCTCCACTTT.

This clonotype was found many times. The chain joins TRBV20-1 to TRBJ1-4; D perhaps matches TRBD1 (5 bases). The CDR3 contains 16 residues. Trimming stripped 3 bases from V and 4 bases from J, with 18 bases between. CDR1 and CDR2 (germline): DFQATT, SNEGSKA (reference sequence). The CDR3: CSARGPEGIINEKLFF. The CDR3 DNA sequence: TGCAGTGCTAGGGGGCCGGAGGGGATAATTAATGAAAAACTGTTTTTT.

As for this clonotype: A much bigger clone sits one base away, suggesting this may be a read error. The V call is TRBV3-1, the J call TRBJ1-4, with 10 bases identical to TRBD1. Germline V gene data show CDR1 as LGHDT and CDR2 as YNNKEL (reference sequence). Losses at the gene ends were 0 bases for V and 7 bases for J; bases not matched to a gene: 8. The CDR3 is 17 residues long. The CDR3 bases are TGTGCCAGCAGCCAAGAGATCGGGACAGGGGACGGTGAAAAACTGTTTTTT. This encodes CASSQEIGTGDGEKLFF.

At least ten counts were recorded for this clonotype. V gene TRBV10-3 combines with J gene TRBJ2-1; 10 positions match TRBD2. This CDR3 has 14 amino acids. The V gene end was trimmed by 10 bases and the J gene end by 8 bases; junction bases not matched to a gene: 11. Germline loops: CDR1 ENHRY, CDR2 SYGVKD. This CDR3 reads CATSPSGGWDEQFF. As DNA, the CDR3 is TGTGCCACGTCACCTAGCGGGGGATGGGATGAGCAGTTCTTC.

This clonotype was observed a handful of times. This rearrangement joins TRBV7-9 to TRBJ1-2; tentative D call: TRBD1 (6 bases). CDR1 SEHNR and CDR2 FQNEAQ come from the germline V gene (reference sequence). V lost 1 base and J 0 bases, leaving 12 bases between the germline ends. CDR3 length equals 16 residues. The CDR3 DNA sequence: TGTGCCAGCAGCTTAGTGGGGGCTGAGGCTAACTATGGCTACACCTTC. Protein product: CASSLVGAEANYGYTF.

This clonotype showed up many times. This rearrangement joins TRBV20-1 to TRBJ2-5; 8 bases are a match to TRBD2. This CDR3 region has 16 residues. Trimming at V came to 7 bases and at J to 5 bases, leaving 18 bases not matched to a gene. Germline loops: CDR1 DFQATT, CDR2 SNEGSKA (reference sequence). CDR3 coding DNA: TGCAGTGGCATAAGGGCCCGGGGGGGGAAATTCGAGACCCAGTACTTC. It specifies CSGIRARGGKFETQYF.

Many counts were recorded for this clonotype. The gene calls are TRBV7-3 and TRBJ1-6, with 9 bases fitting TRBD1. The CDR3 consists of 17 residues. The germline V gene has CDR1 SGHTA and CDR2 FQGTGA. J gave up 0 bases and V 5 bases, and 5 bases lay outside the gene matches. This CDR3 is CASSATGGSSYNSPLHF. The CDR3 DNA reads TGTGCCAGCAGCGCGACAGGGGGAAGCTCCTATAATTCACCCCTCCACTTT.

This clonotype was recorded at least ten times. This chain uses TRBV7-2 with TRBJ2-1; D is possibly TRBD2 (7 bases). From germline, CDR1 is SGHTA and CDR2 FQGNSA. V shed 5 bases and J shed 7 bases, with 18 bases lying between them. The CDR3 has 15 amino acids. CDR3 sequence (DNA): TGTGCCAGCAGCCGAGAGGGGGGGGGATGGAATGAGCAGTTCTTC. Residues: CASSREGGGWNEQFF.

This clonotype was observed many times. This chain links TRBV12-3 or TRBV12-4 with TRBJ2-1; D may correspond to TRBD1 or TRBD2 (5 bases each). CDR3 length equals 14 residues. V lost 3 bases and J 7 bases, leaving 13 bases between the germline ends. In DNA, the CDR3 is TGTGCCAGCAGTTTCGGGGCCTCGGCAAATGAGCAGTTCTTC. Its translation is CASSFGASANEQFF.

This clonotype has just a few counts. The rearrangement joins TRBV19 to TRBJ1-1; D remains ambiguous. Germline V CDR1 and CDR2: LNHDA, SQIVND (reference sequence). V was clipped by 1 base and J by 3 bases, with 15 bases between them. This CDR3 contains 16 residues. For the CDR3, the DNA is TGTGCCAGTAGTATAGGGTCTTTGGAGCCAGACACTGAAGCTTTCTTT. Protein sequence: CASSIGSLEPDTEAFF.

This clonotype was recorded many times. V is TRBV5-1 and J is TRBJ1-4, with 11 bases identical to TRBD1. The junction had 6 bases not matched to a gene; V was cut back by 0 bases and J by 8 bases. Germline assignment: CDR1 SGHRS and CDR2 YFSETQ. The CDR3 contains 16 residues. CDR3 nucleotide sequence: TGCGCCAGCAGCTTGGGGACAGGGGGCGCGGGGGAAAAACTGTTTTTT. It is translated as CASSLGTGGAGEKLFF.

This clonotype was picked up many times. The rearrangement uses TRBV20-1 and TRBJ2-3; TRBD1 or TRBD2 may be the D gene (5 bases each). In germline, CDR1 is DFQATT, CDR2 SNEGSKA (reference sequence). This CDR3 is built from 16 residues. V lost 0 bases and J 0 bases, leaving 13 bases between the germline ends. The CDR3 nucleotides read TGCAGTGCTAGAGATGAGGGGCGGACTAGCACAGATACGCAGTATTTT. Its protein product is CSARDEGRTSTDTQYF.

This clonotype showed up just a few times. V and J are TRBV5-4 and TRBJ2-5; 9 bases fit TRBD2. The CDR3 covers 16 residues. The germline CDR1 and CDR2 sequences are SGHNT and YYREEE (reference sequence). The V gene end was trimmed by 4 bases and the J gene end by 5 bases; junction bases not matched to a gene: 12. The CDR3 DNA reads TGTGCCAGCAGCGTCAAGGTACTAGCGGGTGAGGAGACCCAGTACTTC. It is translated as CASSVKVLAGEETQYF.

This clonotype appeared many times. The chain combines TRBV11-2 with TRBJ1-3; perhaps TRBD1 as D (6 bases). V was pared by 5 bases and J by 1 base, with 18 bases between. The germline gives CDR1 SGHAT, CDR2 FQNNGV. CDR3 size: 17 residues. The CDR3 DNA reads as TGTGCCAGCAGCCCAGGACCAGGGGCGGCATCTGGAAACACCATATATTTT. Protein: CASSPGPGAASGNTIYF.